The present entry profiles one T cell receptor (beta chain) with its context. This entry comes from a study of blood T cell repertoires in COVID-19. Study-wide context: The United States, Italy and Spain supplied acute and convalescent COVID-19 samples. In each case, the material was cDNA or gDNA derived from T cells, B-cell-depleted T cells, or PBMCs.

As originally analysed: Reference gene primer amplification gave nucleated cell count estimates. The table came from immunoSEQ multiplex PCR; TCRdb's copy has only in-frame clones and leaves some out. V and J calls and clone size are copied from that table; D and trimming were computed from the DNA. The sample has 85,000 to 90,000 clones; roughly 82% are singletons. The sequenced sample was peripheral blood. The sequence was obtained from a human donor in a cohort sampled during active COVID-19.

CDR3 region: CASRGWTHYEQYF. The DNA of the CDR3 is TGTGCCAGCAGAGGGTGGACACACTACGAGCAGTACTTC. The chain joins TRBV6-5 to TRBJ2-7; tentatively, D is TRBD1 (5 bases). Trimming took 6 bases from V and 3 from J, leaving 12 bases between them. The length of the CDR3 is 13 residues. CDR1 MNHEY and CDR2 SVGAGI come from the germline V gene.